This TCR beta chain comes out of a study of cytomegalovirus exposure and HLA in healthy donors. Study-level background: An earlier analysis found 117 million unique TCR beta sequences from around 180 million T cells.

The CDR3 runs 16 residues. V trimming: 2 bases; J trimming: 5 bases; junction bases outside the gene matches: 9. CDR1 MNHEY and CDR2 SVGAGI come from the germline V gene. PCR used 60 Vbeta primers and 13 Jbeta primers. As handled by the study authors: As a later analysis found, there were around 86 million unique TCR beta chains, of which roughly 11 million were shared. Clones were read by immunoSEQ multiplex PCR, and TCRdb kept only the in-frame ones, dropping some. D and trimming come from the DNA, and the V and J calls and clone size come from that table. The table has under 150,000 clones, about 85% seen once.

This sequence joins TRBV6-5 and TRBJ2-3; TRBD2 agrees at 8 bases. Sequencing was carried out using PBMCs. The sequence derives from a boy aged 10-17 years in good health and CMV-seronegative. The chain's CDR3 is CASSYTAGDRGDTQYF. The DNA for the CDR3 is TGTGCCAGCAGTTACACAGCGGGGGATCGGGGAGATACGCAGTATTTT.